This is a list of T cell receptor beta chains from one sample in a study of T cell repertoires in cytomegalovirus infection. From the reads, TCRdb called clonotypes with MiXCR, one entry per CDR3 protein. The sample yields around 300,000 distinct CDR3 sequences, 20% to 25% seen once. No cognate antigen is known for these TCRs. The sample consisted of cultured PBMCs, taken from culture after CMV antigen stimulation. Receptors were obtained from a human donor in good health (CMV status not recorded). Some clones in this sample may be carry-over from other donors' samples. CDR3s include the opening cysteine and the closing phenylalanine or tryptophan. The order of the fields is J gene, V gene, CDR3 length, D gene, clone size, CDR3 DNA, CDR3 protein. A D gene is named only where the DNA matches it firmly. Clone size is given for some rows only: seen once, a few or many times, or a class if the clone is expanded.

J gene: TRBJ2-1
V gene: TRBV19
CDR3 length: 14
D gene: .
clone size: few
CDR3 DNA: TGTGCCAGTAGTAGTCAAGCGGGCACAAATGAGCAGTTCTTC
CDR3 protein: CASSSQAGTNEQFF

J gene: TRBJ2-2
V gene: TRBV12-3/TRBV12-4
CDR3 length: 16
D gene: TRBD1
clone size: .
CDR3 DNA: TGTGCCAGCAGTTTACGCCGGACAGGGACGACCGGGGAGCTGTTTTTT
CDR3 protein: CASSLRRTGTTGELFF

J gene: TRBJ2-7
V gene: TRBV24-1
CDR3 length: 14
D gene: .
clone size: few
CDR3 DNA: TGTGCCACCAGTGGAGCCGCCGGTGAGAGCGAGCAGTACTTC
CDR3 protein: CATSGAAGESEQYF

J gene: TRBJ2-1
V gene: TRBV6-1
CDR3 length: 19
D gene: TRBD2
clone size: many
CDR3 DNA: TGTGCCAGCAGGTATCCACCCCTAGCGGGAGGAAGCTCCTACAATGAGCAGTTCTTC
CDR3 protein: CASRYPPLAGGSSYNEQFF

J gene: TRBJ2-3
V gene: TRBV20-1
CDR3 length: 12
D gene: .
clone size: .
CDR3 DNA: TGCAGTGCCGTACGAGGCACAGATACGCAGTATTTT
CDR3 protein: CSAVRGTDTQYF

J gene: TRBJ2-3
V gene: TRBV7-2
CDR3 length: 15
D gene: .
clone size: many
CDR3 DNA: TGTGCCAGCAGCTTATCGTTACAGCGCACAGATACGCAGTATTTT
CDR3 protein: CASSLSLQRTDTQYF

J gene: TRBJ2-1
V gene: TRBV29-1
CDR3 length: 14
D gene: TRBD2
clone size: .
CDR3 DNA: TGCAGCTCCTCCGGACTAGCGGTCTACAATGAGCAGTTCTTC
CDR3 protein: CSSSGLAVYNEQFF

J gene: TRBJ2-5
V gene: TRBV29-1
CDR3 length: 13
D gene: TRBD2
clone size: few
CDR3 DNA: TGCAGCGTTGAGGCTAGCGGGAAAGAGACCCAGTACTTC
CDR3 protein: CSVEASGKETQYF

J gene: TRBJ2-5
V gene: TRBV7-6
CDR3 length: 14
D gene: TRBD1
clone size: .
CDR3 DNA: TGTGCCAGCAGCTTACGGGACAGACAAGAGACCCAGTACTTC
CDR3 protein: CASSLRDRQETQYF

J gene: TRBJ1-2
V gene: TRBV27
CDR3 length: 15
D gene: .
clone size: few
CDR3 DNA: TGTGCCAGCAGCTCAAAAAAGGAAAATAACTATGGCTACACCTTC
CDR3 protein: CASSSKKENNYGYTF

J gene: TRBJ1-2
V gene: TRBV6-2/TRBV6-3
CDR3 length: 10
D gene: .
clone size: few
CDR3 DNA: TGTGCCAGCAGTTACATCGGCTACACCTTC
CDR3 protein: CASSYIGYTF

J gene: TRBJ1-6
V gene: TRBV18
CDR3 length: 14
D gene: .
clone size: .
CDR3 DNA: TGTGCCAGCTCTCATACGGAGTTGGATTCACCCCTCCACTTT
CDR3 protein: CASSHTELDSPLHF

J gene: TRBJ2-1
V gene: TRBV28
CDR3 length: 14
D gene: .
clone size: .
CDR3 DNA: TGTGCCAGCAGTTTATTAGGACTCAACAATGAGCAGTTCTTC
CDR3 protein: CASSLLGLNNEQFF

J gene: TRBJ2-2
V gene: TRBV7-6
CDR3 length: 18
D gene: .
clone size: .
CDR3 DNA: TGTGCCAGCAGCTTAGTTCCCCTATGGGGCTTGAACACCGGGGAGCTGTTTTTT
CDR3 protein: CASSLVPLWGLNTGELFF

J gene: TRBJ2-3
V gene: TRBV2
CDR3 length: 13
D gene: TRBD2
clone size: .
CDR3 DNA: TGTGCCAGCAAGCGGGAGGGGACAGATACGCAGTATTTT
CDR3 protein: CASKREGTDTQYF

J gene: TRBJ2-1
V gene: TRBV7-9
CDR3 length: 15
D gene: TRBD2
clone size: few
CDR3 DNA: TGTGCCAGCAGCGCACCGGGACTAGCGGCGAATGAGCAGTTCTTC
CDR3 protein: CASSAPGLAANEQFF

J gene: TRBJ1-4
V gene: TRBV4-3
CDR3 length: 17
D gene: .
clone size: .
CDR3 DNA: TGCGCCAGCAGCCAAGATCCGCCCGGGACCAGGTCAGCAAAACTGTTTTTT
CDR3 protein: CASSQDPPGTRSAKLFF

J gene: TRBJ1-3
V gene: TRBV19
CDR3 length: 15
D gene: .
clone size: few
CDR3 DNA: TGTGCCAGTAGTATAGCAGGGTCGACTGGAAACACCATATATTTT
CDR3 protein: CASSIAGSTGNTIYF

J gene: TRBJ1-4
V gene: TRBV20-1
CDR3 length: 13
D gene: TRBD1
clone size: .
CDR3 DNA: TGCAGTGCTCGGGGACAGCCTTTTGAAAAACTGTTTTTT
CDR3 protein: CSARGQPFEKLFF

J gene: TRBJ1-1
V gene: TRBV15
CDR3 length: 13
D gene: .
clone size: once
CDR3 DNA: TGTGCCACCAGCAGAGGTGGTGGAACTGAAGCTTTCTTT
CDR3 protein: CATSRGGGTEAFF

J gene: TRBJ2-4
V gene: TRBV20-1
CDR3 length: 14
D gene: TRBD2
clone size: .
CDR3 DNA: TGCAGTGCTAGCTCACTAGCGGGAGAGGGGATTCAGTACTTC
CDR3 protein: CSASSLAGEGIQYF

J gene: TRBJ2-2
V gene: TRBV6-6
CDR3 length: 16
D gene: .
clone size: many
CDR3 DNA: TGTGCCAGCAGTTACTCGAGGCGTAAGAACACCGGGGAGCTGTTTTTT
CDR3 protein: CASSYSRRKNTGELFF

J gene: TRBJ1-1
V gene: TRBV29-1
CDR3 length: 14
D gene: .
clone size: many
CDR3 DNA: TGCAGCGTCACGCAGGGACGGGGGAACACTGAAGCTTTCTTT
CDR3 protein: CSVTQGRGNTEAFF

J gene: TRBJ1-3
V gene: TRBV3-1
CDR3 length: 12
D gene: .
clone size: .
CDR3 DNA: TGTGCCAGCAGCCAACTAAAAAACACCATATATTTT
CDR3 protein: CASSQLKNTIYF

J gene: TRBJ1-5
V gene: TRBV7-2
CDR3 length: 12
D gene: .
clone size: many
CDR3 DNA: TGTGCCAGCAGCCACGGGGATCAGCCCCAGCATTTT
CDR3 protein: CASSHGDQPQHF

J gene: TRBJ1-1
V gene: TRBV11-1
CDR3 length: 14
D gene: .
clone size: many
CDR3 DNA: TGTGCCAGCAGCTTAGCTCACCGGAACACTGAAGCTTTCTTT
CDR3 protein: CASSLAHRNTEAFF

J gene: TRBJ2-5
V gene: TRBV27
CDR3 length: 18
D gene: TRBD2
clone size: few
CDR3 DNA: TGTGCCAGTAGGGGACTAGCGGGAAGATCAGTTTACCAAGAGACCCAGTACTTC
CDR3 protein: CASRGLAGRSVYQETQYF

J gene: TRBJ1-5
V gene: TRBV6-2/TRBV6-3
CDR3 length: 15
D gene: .
clone size: few
CDR3 DNA: TGTGCCAGCAAACAGGACAGCCATAGCAATCAGCCCCAGCATTTT
CDR3 protein: CASKQDSHSNQPQHF

J gene: TRBJ2-1
V gene: TRBV12-3/TRBV12-4
CDR3 length: 14
D gene: .
clone size: .
CDR3 DNA: TGTGCCAGCAGCGTCCAGGAGTCGGGCCGGGAGCAGTTCTTC
CDR3 protein: CASSVQESGREQFF

J gene: TRBJ2-5
V gene: TRBV4-1
CDR3 length: 16
D gene: .
clone size: few
CDR3 DNA: TGCGCCAGCAGCCAAGCCGGGACTTCTTCGGTGGAGACCCAGTACTTC
CDR3 protein: CASSQAGTSSVETQYF

J gene: TRBJ1-4
V gene: TRBV7-6
CDR3 length: 13
D gene: .
clone size: many
CDR3 DNA: TGTGCCACGACAGGAAGTACCGGCGAAAAACTGTTTTTT
CDR3 protein: CATTGSTGEKLFF

J gene: TRBJ2-1
V gene: TRBV7-9
CDR3 length: 14
D gene: TRBD2
clone size: many
CDR3 DNA: TGTGCCTCGCAGCGGGATGGGTCCTACAATGAGCAGTTCTTC
CDR3 protein: CASQRDGSYNEQFF

J gene: TRBJ2-3
V gene: TRBV5-1
CDR3 length: 14
D gene: TRBD2
clone size: .
CDR3 DNA: TGCGCCAGCAGCTTTCTAGCGGACACAGATACGCAGTATTTT
CDR3 protein: CASSFLADTDTQYF

J gene: TRBJ1-2
V gene: TRBV20-1
CDR3 length: 12
D gene: .
clone size: once
CDR3 DNA: TGCAGTGCTAGAGTTGAGGGGGATCGCTACACCTTC
CDR3 protein: CSARVEGDRYTF

J gene: TRBJ2-1
V gene: TRBV7-9
CDR3 length: 14
D gene: .
clone size: few
CDR3 DNA: TGTGCCAGCAGCTTAGTCCTTATAAACAATGAGCAGTTCTTC
CDR3 protein: CASSLVLINNEQFF

J gene: TRBJ1-1
V gene: TRBV12-3/TRBV12-4
CDR3 length: 15
D gene: .
clone size: many
CDR3 DNA: TGTGCCAGCAGTCACGGCCGGTCGGCCCGCACTGAAGCTTTCTTT
CDR3 protein: CASSHGRSARTEAFF

J gene: TRBJ2-1
V gene: TRBV20-1
CDR3 length: 10
D gene: TRBD2
clone size: .
CDR3 DNA: TGCAGTGCTATAGCGGGTTCTCTCGGTTTC
CDR3 protein: CSAIAGSLGF

J gene: TRBJ2-3
V gene: TRBV7-2
CDR3 length: 15
D gene: .
clone size: many
CDR3 DNA: TGTGCCAGCAGCTTAAGGCGGGACGGCACAGATACGCAGTATTTT
CDR3 protein: CASSLRRDGTDTQYF

J gene: TRBJ2-1
V gene: TRBV28
CDR3 length: 17
D gene: TRBD2
clone size: .
CDR3 DNA: TGTGCCAGCAGTCTCCCCTCGTGGCGGGAGGGCCCCAATGAGCAGTTCTTC
CDR3 protein: CASSLPSWREGPNEQFF

J gene: TRBJ2-1
V gene: TRBV20-1
CDR3 length: 15
D gene: TRBD2
clone size: few
CDR3 DNA: TGCAGTGCTAGAGAACAACTAGCGGTTTACAATGAGCAGTTCTTC
CDR3 protein: CSAREQLAVYNEQFF

J gene: TRBJ2-7
V gene: TRBV12-3/TRBV12-4
CDR3 length: 14
D gene: .
clone size: many
CDR3 DNA: TGTGCCAGCAGCCCCCTGGGACCCTCCTACGAGCAGTACTTC
CDR3 protein: CASSPLGPSYEQYF

J gene: TRBJ2-7
V gene: TRBV4-1
CDR3 length: 14
D gene: .
clone size: few
CDR3 DNA: TGCGCCAGCAGCCAAGAACACCACTCGGGGGAGCAGTACTTC
CDR3 protein: CASSQEHHSGEQYF

J gene: TRBJ2-1
V gene: TRBV7-9
CDR3 length: 14
D gene: .
clone size: .
CDR3 DNA: TGTGCGACGAGAGCCGGGACCTTTGACAATGAGCAGTTCTTC
CDR3 protein: CATRAGTFDNEQFF

J gene: TRBJ2-1
V gene: TRBV4-3
CDR3 length: 17
D gene: .
clone size: .
CDR3 DNA: TGCGCCAGCAGCGTCTACCCGGAGAGGCTCTCCTACAATGAGCAGTTCTTC
CDR3 protein: CASSVYPERLSYNEQFF

J gene: TRBJ2-2
V gene: TRBV7-9
CDR3 length: 14
D gene: TRBD2
clone size: few
CDR3 DNA: TGTGCCAGCAGCTGGACTAGCGGGAGTCTGGAGCTGTTTTTT
CDR3 protein: CASSWTSGSLELFF

J gene: TRBJ2-2
V gene: TRBV20-1
CDR3 length: 14
D gene: .
clone size: .
CDR3 DNA: TGCAGTGCATACCCAGTTGGGGGGCCCGGGGAGCTGTTTTTT
CDR3 protein: CSAYPVGGPGELFF

J gene: TRBJ2-1
V gene: TRBV20-1
CDR3 length: 15
D gene: TRBD2
clone size: .
CDR3 DNA: TGCAGTGCCACACCTTTAAGCGGGAGAAAGGATGAGCAGTTCTTC
CDR3 protein: CSATPLSGRKDEQFF

J gene: TRBJ1-1
V gene: TRBV12-3/TRBV12-4
CDR3 length: 14
D gene: .
clone size: .
CDR3 DNA: TGTGCCAGCAGTCCCGTGAGGGCGAACACTGAAGCTTTCTTT
CDR3 protein: CASSPVRANTEAFF

J gene: TRBJ2-5
V gene: TRBV12-3/TRBV12-4
CDR3 length: 14
D gene: TRBD2
clone size: few
CDR3 DNA: TGTGCCAGCAGTCCCCCCGGGACTAGCGCGACCCAGTACTTC
CDR3 protein: CASSPPGTSATQYF

J gene: TRBJ2-7
V gene: TRBV29-1
CDR3 length: 12
D gene: TRBD1
clone size: many
CDR3 DNA: TGCAGCGTCCAGACAGGGGTCGACGAGCAGTACTTC
CDR3 protein: CSVQTGVDEQYF

J gene: TRBJ2-3
V gene: TRBV3-1
CDR3 length: 13
D gene: .
clone size: .
CDR3 DNA: TGTGCCAGCAGCCAACAGAGCGCAATTACGCAGTATTTT
CDR3 protein: CASSQQSAITQYF

J gene: TRBJ1-6
V gene: TRBV30
CDR3 length: 12
D gene: TRBD1
clone size: few
CDR3 DNA: TGTGCCTGGAGGGGACAGAATTCACCCCTCCACTTT
CDR3 protein: CAWRGQNSPLHF

J gene: TRBJ2-1
V gene: TRBV18
CDR3 length: 18
D gene: TRBD2
clone size: .
CDR3 DNA: TGTGCCAGCTCACCACGTGCTAGCGGGAGTATTGCCTACAATGAGCAGTTCTTC
CDR3 protein: CASSPRASGSIAYNEQFF

J gene: TRBJ2-7
V gene: TRBV6-1
CDR3 length: 19
D gene: TRBD2
clone size: .
CDR3 DNA: TGTGCCAGCAGTCGAAGGACTAGCGGGAGATTCGACCGTTCGTACGAGCAGTACTTC
CDR3 protein: CASSRRTSGRFDRSYEQYF

J gene: TRBJ2-2
V gene: TRBV9
CDR3 length: 14
D gene: .
clone size: .
CDR3 DNA: TGTGCCAGCAGCCCCCGGGGGGCTGTTGGGGAGCTGTTTTTT
CDR3 protein: CASSPRGAVGELFF

J gene: TRBJ1-6
V gene: TRBV12-3/TRBV12-4
CDR3 length: 17
D gene: .
clone size: few
CDR3 DNA: TGTGCCAGCAGTTTTAGGGGGGGCATAGTGGTGGATTCACCCCTCCACTTT
CDR3 protein: CASSFRGGIVVDSPLHF

J gene: TRBJ1-4
V gene: TRBV7-6
CDR3 length: 16
D gene: TRBD1
clone size: many
CDR3 DNA: TGTGCCAGCAGCCGGACAGGGACCGCAACTAATGAAAAACTGTTTTTT
CDR3 protein: CASSRTGTATNEKLFF

J gene: TRBJ2-2
V gene: TRBV11-2
CDR3 length: 17
D gene: .
clone size: .
CDR3 DNA: TGTGCCAGCAGGAGGGACCGACTATTACCGAACACCGGGGAGCTGTTTTTT
CDR3 protein: CASRRDRLLPNTGELFF

J gene: TRBJ1-6
V gene: TRBV19
CDR3 length: 16
D gene: .
clone size: .
CDR3 DNA: TGTGCCAGTAGTACCGGAAGGAGCTCCTATAATTCACCCCTCCACTTT
CDR3 protein: CASSTGRSSYNSPLHF

J gene: TRBJ2-1
V gene: TRBV6-2/TRBV6-3
CDR3 length: 13
D gene: TRBD2
clone size: few
CDR3 DNA: TGTGCCAGCCTGAGCGGGGGAGATAATGAGCAGTTCTTC
CDR3 protein: CASLSGGDNEQFF